The clone carrying this T cell receptor beta chain was seen once. How the authors handled the data: The authors estimated nucleated cell counts from reference gene primer amplification. Assay used: immunoSEQ multiplex PCR; TCRdb lists only in-frame clones, some missing. The D gene and trimming were derived from the DNA, and the V and J assignments and clone size from that table. Here the sample spans about 100,000 clones, about 80% being singletons. The data originate from a study of blood T cell repertoires in COVID-19. For the study at large: COVID-19 samples, acute and convalescent, were from the United States, Italy and Spain. T cells, B-cell-depleted T cells, or PBMCs supplied cDNA or gDNA.

This CDR3 is built from 15 residues. Germline V gene lookup returns CDR1 SGHTA and CDR2 FQGNSA. Trimming pared 2 bases from V and 2 bases from J, leaving 10 bases between. This receptor was taken from an older man with active or convalescent COVID-19. This chain joins TRBV7-2 and TRBJ2-1; D is perhaps TRBD2 (7 bases). Source material: peripheral blood. The CDR3 coding sequence is TGTGCCAGCAGCTTATCGGGGGGCCCCTACAATGAGCAGTTCTTC. Its translation is CASSLSGGPYNEQFF.